The T cell receptor (beta chain) described here comes from a study of human T cells and chemical hapten exposure. Overall study context: Mainly, slight library volume differences in the pool made TCR yields vary. Study-level results: Alopecia in all donors means immunity may differ from healthy individuals.

A note on this clonotype: What it recognizes is unknown.

Stated time point: patch test 1, 2 weeks after DPC sensitization. Stated treatment: therapeutic diphenylcyclopropenone sensitization with weekly scalp DPC. Within the library, unique molecular identifiers were attached to each individual cDNA molecule. TCRdb re-called the RACE reads through MiXCR, storing one row per CDR3 protein. The table lists around 160,000 distinct CDR3 sequences, about 15% of them singletons. This CDR3 has 14 residues. Per germline, CDR1 LNHDA and CDR2 SQIVND (reference sequence). V was clipped by 5 bases and J by 3 bases; unmatched bases: 5. The V and J genes are TRBV19 and TRBJ2-3, with 7 bases fitting TRBD2. The clonotype was recovered from a woman aged 25 to 39 with alopecia areata. Some clones in this sample may be carry-over from other donors' samples. Sequencing was performed on whole blood, taken in connection with sensitization to the hapten diphenylcyclopropenone (DPC). The CDR3 spells CASSWVGGTDTQYF. As DNA, the CDR3 is TGTGCCAGTAGTTGGGTCGGGGGGACAGATACGCAGTATTTT.